One and the same sample provided the 25 T cell receptor beta chains below, sequenced in a study of T cell responses to AZD1222 COVID-19 vaccine. TCRdb's table, derived via immunoSEQ multiplex PCR, lists solely in-frame clones and lacks some. There are about 110,000 clones in the sample; 80% to 90% occur only once, and about 1.2% lies in the top ten. The material sequenced was peripheral blood, taken on day 0 of AZD1222 vaccination. Receptors were obtained from an adult in good health.

This rearrangement joins TRBV18 to TRBJ2-5; D uncertain. Trimming removed 3 bases from V and 6 bases from J, with 5 bases in between. The CDR3 is 11 amino acids. The germline V gene encodes CDR1 KGHSH and CDR2 LQKENI. CDR3 in DNA: TGTGCCAGCTCACCCGAGAAGACCCAGTACTTC. Its protein is CASSPEKTQYF.

This clone occurred a few times. The chain recombines TRBV7-9 with TRBJ1-3, with D perhaps TRBD1 (5 bases). V gave up 3 bases and J gave up 0 bases, with 18 bases separating them. The CDR3 has 18 amino acids. The V gene's germline CDR1 is SEHNR and CDR2 FQNEAQ (reference sequence). CDR3 sequence (DNA): TGTGCCAGCAGCTTCGTCCCGCCGCAGGGAGACTCTGGAAACACCATATATTTT. It specifies CASSFVPPQGDSGNTIYF.

J is TRBJ2-1 and V is TRBV10-1; D may be TRBD1 or TRBD2 (5 bases each). V gave up 6 bases and J gave up 0 bases, with 15 bases separating them. The germline V gene has CDR1 WNHNN and CDR2 SYGVQD (reference sequence). CDR3 length equals 16 residues. Here the CDR3 reads CASSRGVFSSYNEQFF. The CDR3 region has the DNA TGCGCCAGCAGCCGAGGGGTTTTCAGCTCCTACAATGAGCAGTTCTTC.

This chain uses TRBV6-5 with TRBJ1-2, with a tentative D call TRBD1 (6 bases). The CDR3 spans 13 residues. The germline CDR1 and CDR2 sequences are MNHEY and SVGAGI. Trimming pared 7 bases from V and 0 bases from J, leaving 9 bases between. The CDR3 DNA reads as TGTGCCAGCATGGACAGTACTAACTATGGCTACACCTTC. Protein product: CASMDSTNYGYTF.

This chain links TRBV2 with TRBJ2-3, with a possible D match to TRBD2 (7 bases). Germline V gene data show CDR1 as SNHLY and CDR2 as FYNNEI. CDR3 length: 15 amino acids. Trimming took off 6 bases at V and 2 bases at J, with 15 bases between the two ends. This CDR3 is CASRDLGGPTDTQYF. The CDR3 DNA is TGTGCCAGCAGAGACCTGGGGGGGCCCACAGATACGCAGTATTTT.

The rearrangement links TRBV6-5 to TRBJ2-5; 7 bases map to TRBD2. Trimming cost V 0 bases and J 4 bases; bases outside gene matches: 5. This CDR3 region has 15 residues. The germline gives CDR1 MNHEY, CDR2 SVGAGI. This CDR3 is CASSYSGRAGETQYF. CDR3 coding DNA: TGTGCCAGCAGTTACTCAGGGAGGGCCGGAGAGACCCAGTACTTC.

The genes are TRBV19 and TRBJ1-2; 7 bases are shared with TRBD1. From germline, CDR1 is LNHDA and CDR2 SQIVND (reference sequence). The ends lost 7 bases at V and 0 bases at J; junction bases unmatched: 14. CDR3 length equals 17 residues. Here the CDR3 DNA reads TGTGCCAGTAAACCGACAGGGACCAGCTTAGCTAACTATGGCTACACCTTC. As protein: CASKPTGTSLANYGYTF.

V and J are TRBV7-2 and TRBJ1-2; weak D call: TRBD1 (5 bases). V was pared by 5 bases and J by 0 bases, with 16 bases between. The CDR3 extends over 16 amino acids. Germline V gives CDR1 SGHTA, CDR2 FQGNSA. This CDR3 reads CASSTPQGSSNYGYTF. CDR3 nucleotides: TGTGCCAGCAGCACTCCCCAGGGAAGTTCTAACTATGGCTACACCTTC.

This clone has a single count. The chain is built from TRBV5-4 and TRBJ2-3, with TRBD2 identical over 9 bases. CDR3 length: 15 amino acids. The germline gives CDR1 SGHNT, CDR2 YYREEE (reference sequence). The trim removed 6 bases at V and 5 bases at J, leaving 10 bases unmatched. The CDR3 DNA reads as TGTGCCAGCACCGGGCGGGGGGGCCATGGAGATACGCAGTATTTT. Protein sequence: CASTGRGGHGDTQYF.

The chain recombines TRBV24-1 with TRBJ2-3; 10 bases map to TRBD1. The V and J ends lost 2 bases and 5 bases, in that order; junction bases with no gene match: 3. Per the germline V gene, CDR1 is KGHDR and CDR2 is SFDVKD. The CDR3 is 15 residues long. The CDR3 loop is CATSDSDRGRDTQYF. The CDR3 coding sequence is TGTGCCACCAGTGATTCGGACAGGGGGAGAGATACGCAGTATTTT.

J is TRBJ2-5 and V is TRBV18; a weak D match, TRBD2 (5 bases). V gave up 4 bases and J gave up 3 bases, with 12 bases separating them. Germline CDR1 reads KGHSH; CDR2 reads LQKENI. The CDR3 contains 14 residues. CDR3 loop: CASSRSSIEETQYF. The CDR3 DNA follows: TGTGCCAGCTCACGCTCTAGCATAGAAGAGACCCAGTACTTC.

V is TRBV5-1 and J is TRBJ2-7, with D perhaps being TRBD1 or TRBD2 (5 bases each). The germline V gene has CDR1 SGHRS and CDR2 YFSETQ. Trimming cost V 1 base and J 6 bases, with 11 bases left between them. There are 13 residues in the CDR3. The CDR3 DNA reads as TGCGCCAGCAGCTTGTTTGGGGGTCGCGAGCAGTACTTC. Protein product: CASSLFGGREQYF.

This rearrangement joins TRBV27 to TRBJ2-2; 9 nucleotides match TRBD1. The CDR3 extends over 16 amino acids. V dropped 3 bases and J dropped 1; count of bases not matched to a gene: 3. Germline V CDR1 and CDR2: MNHEY, SMNVEV (reference sequence). The CDR3 region is CASSFSGQGNTGELFF. Here the CDR3 DNA reads TGTGCCAGCAGTTTCTCGGGACAGGGGAACACCGGGGAGCTGTTTTTT.

V is TRBV12-5 and J is TRBJ1-1; possible D gene TRBD1, 5 bases. The CDR3 sequence is 14 residues long. Germline V gives CDR1 LGHNT, CDR2 FRNRAP. V was shortened by 2 bases and J by 3 bases, with 10 bases between the two germline ends. CDR3 protein: CASGLIQGHTEAFF. CDR3 bases: TGTGCTAGTGGTTTGATTCAGGGCCACACTGAAGCTTTCTTT. Full variable domain (remainder filled in from reference TRBV12-5 and TRBJ1-1): DARVTQTPRHKVTEMGQEVTMRCQPILGHNTVFWYRQTMMQGLELLAYFRNRAPLDDSGMPKDRFSAEMPDATLATLKIQPSEPRDSAVYFCASGLIQGHTEAFFGQGTRLTVV.

This chain joins TRBV14 and TRBJ1-1, with D perhaps TRBD1 (5 bases). This CDR3 region has 13 residues. The V gene's germline CDR1 is SGHDN and CDR2 FVKESK. The V end lost 3 bases, the J end lost 4 bases, and 9 bases lay between the germline ends. CDR3 bases: TGTGCCAGCAGCCAGGGACTGGGCACTGAAGCTTTCTTT. Its translation: CASSQGLGTEAFF.

CDR3 sequence: CASSEGSSTDTQYF. DNA of the CDR3: TGTGCCAGCAGTGAAGGTTCCAGCACAGATACGCAGTATTTT. The V and J genes are TRBV6-1 and TRBJ2-3; no clear D gene. V lost 1 base and J lost 0, with 5 bases in between. Germline-derived CDR1 and CDR2 are MNHNS and SASEGT. This CDR3 has 14 residues.

The chain couples TRBV11-2 to TRBJ1-4, with D maybe TRBD1 (5 bases). V was cut by 4 bases and J by 2 bases, with 11 bases left in between. CDR3 length: 15 amino acids. Looked up from germline, CDR1 is SGHAT and CDR2 is FQNNGV. The CDR3 DNA reads as TGTGCCAGCAGCTCTGGGACTTGGACTAATGAAAAACTGTTTTTT. This codes for CASSSGTWTNEKLFF.

This clone was seen a handful of times. This sample includes further DNA sequences coding for the same CDR3. The DNA for the CDR3 is TGTGCCACCAGCAGAGTAGGGGGGATAAACACCATATATTTT. As protein: CATSRVGGINTIYF. J is TRBJ1-3 and V is TRBV15; D might be TRBD1 (6 bases). With 1 base removed from V and 6 bases from J, the gap between germline ends came to 10 bases. CDR3 size: 14 residues. Per the germline V gene, CDR1 is LNHNV and CDR2 is YYDKDF (reference sequence).

This chain uses TRBV5-6 with TRBJ2-3, with 9 bases fitting TRBD1. CDR1 SGHDT and CDR2 YYEEEE come from the germline V gene. V shed 0 bases and J 4 bases; nucleotides not matched to a gene: 6. The CDR3 totals 16 residues. CDR3: CASSLADRGTADTQYF. DNA for the CDR3: TGTGCCAGCAGCTTGGCGGACAGGGGTACAGCAGATACGCAGTATTTT. The full variable domain, completed using reference TRBV5-6 and TRBJ2-3, is DAGVTQSPTHLIKTRGQQVTLRCSPKSGHDTVSWYQQALGQGPQFIFQYYEEEERQRGNFPDRFSGHQFPNYSSELNVNALLLGDSALYLCASSLADRGTADTQYFGPGTRLTVL.

The rearrangement uses TRBV2 and TRBJ2-1, with D perhaps given as TRBD1 or TRBD2 (5 bases each). The germline CDR1 and CDR2 sequences are SNHLY and FYNNEI. V was clipped by 4 bases and J by 6 bases, with 16 bases between them. The CDR3 length is 15 residues. DNA for the CDR3: TGTGCCAGCAGTGCAGCAGGGATGGGGAGCAATGAGCAGTTCTTC. This sequence encodes CASSAAGMGSNEQFF.

The genes are TRBV18 and TRBJ2-5, with 7 bases that match TRBD2. The V and J ends lost 5 bases and 3 bases, in that order; junction bases with no gene match: 3. This CDR3 region has 13 residues. Germline V CDR1 and CDR2: KGHSH, LQKENI. The CDR3 is CASSTGTKETQYF. The CDR3 bases are TGTGCCAGCTCAACCGGGACTAAAGAGACCCAGTACTTC.

The V and J genes are TRBV6-5 and TRBJ2-5; TRBD1 matches 7 bases. CDR1 and CDR2 (germline): MNHEY, SVGAGI. CDR3 length: 11 amino acids. The J segment lost 5 bases and the V segment lost 10 bases, leaving 4 bases of the junction unmatched. The CDR3 protein is CATQTGETQYF. In nucleotides, the CDR3 is TGTGCCACCCAGACAGGGGAGACCCAGTACTTC.

The chain joins TRBV13 to TRBJ1-2; D is perhaps TRBD1 (5 bases). Germline CDR1 is PRHDT and CDR2 is FYEKMQ (reference sequence). The CDR3 runs to 17 residues. V gave up 5 bases and J gave up 4 bases, with 23 bases separating them. As DNA, the CDR3 is TGTGCCAGCAGCCTCCGGGGCGCCTTCTTAATACCCTATGGCTACACCTTC. This encodes CASSLRGAFLIPYGYTF.

The rearrangement links TRBV12-3 or TRBV12-4 to TRBJ1-3, with D tentatively TRBD1 (5 bases). The length of the CDR3 is 11 residues. Trimming pared 6 bases from V and 9 bases from J, leaving 9 bases between. The CDR3 is CASRAGGTIYF. The DNA for the CDR3 is TGTGCCAGCAGGGCGGGGGGCACCATATATTTT.

The rearrangement links TRBV23-1 to TRBJ2-1, with D perhaps being TRBD1 or TRBD2 (5 bases each). TRBV23-1 is an open reading frame whose function is uncertain. The CDR3 consists of 18 residues. V lost 2 bases and J 2 bases, leaving 19 bases between the germline ends. CDR3 bases: TGCGCCAGCAGTCAACCTCCCTGGGGGAGACCAACCTACAATGAGCAGTTCTTC. This gives the protein CASSQPPWGRPTYNEQFF.